The 32 T cell receptor beta chains below come from one sample, sequenced in a study of vaccination and CD4 T cells after COVID-19. The treatment denotes: approximately 9-day PBMC culture with coronavirus spike peptide pools or control peptides (ViraFEST assay). The antigens of these receptors remain unknown. Sequenced with the Oncomine TCR Beta short-read assay was DNA taken from cultured CD4+ T cells. TCRdb passed the PCR reads through MiXCR, listing each CDR3 protein once. The sample shows about 26,000 distinct CDR3 sequences, less than 60% of them seen only once. Material: CD4+ T cells from blood, cultured in vitro, obtained before SARS-CoV-2 vaccination. The receptors originated from a human donor who received a COVID-19 vaccine.

The chain carries TRBV5-1 and TRBJ2-7; TRBD2 aligns across 10 bases. Trimming cost V 5 bases and J 0 bases; bases outside gene matches: 5. CDR1 is SGHRS and CDR2 is YFSETQ in the germline V gene. The CDR3 is 15 residues long. In DNA, the CDR3 is TGCGCCAGCAGACGAACTAGCGGGGCCTCCTACGAGCAGTACTTC. Translation: CASRRTSGASYEQYF.

J is TRBJ1-4 and V is TRBV30; 10 bases match TRBD1. With 2 bases clipped from V and 7 bases from J, the junction kept 4 bases outside the gene matches. CDR3 length: 14 amino acids. The germline V gene encodes CDR1 GTSNPN and CDR2 SVGIG (reference sequence). The DNA for the CDR3 is TGTGCCTGGAGTCGGACAGGGGGACGTGAAAAACTGTTTTTT. The encoded protein is CAWSRTGGREKLFF.

The chain links TRBV24-1 to TRBJ2-7; D unclear. V was clipped by 0 bases and J by 0 bases, with 17 bases between them. The CDR3 loop spans 18 amino acids. Germline loops: CDR1 KGHDR, CDR2 SFDVKD. CDR3 in amino acids: CATSDLGVIGISSYEQYF. In DNA form, the CDR3 reads TGTGCCACCAGTGATTTGGGGGTTATTGGGATTAGCTCCTACGAGCAGTACTTC.

This clonotype has a handful of counts. This chain connects TRBV21-1 to TRBJ2-5; whether TRBD1, the table's D call, matches the DNA was not checked. TRBV21-1 is an annotated pseudogene. This CDR3 has 16 residues. CDR3 nucleotides: TGTGCCAGCAGCATAAACAGGAGACAAGCCCAAGAGACCCAGTACTTC. Its protein product is CASSINRRQAQETQYF.

The rearrangement joins TRBV7-9 to TRBJ1-2, with 12 bases matching TRBD1. This CDR3 comprises 18 residues. CDR1 is SEHNR, CDR2 FQNEAQ, per germline (reference sequence). Losses at the gene ends were 5 bases for V and 4 bases for J; bases not matched to a gene: 14. The CDR3 nucleotides read TGTGCCAGCAGCCCCCGCCTGGGACAGGGGGCTGTGTCCTATGGCTACACCTTC. It is translated as CASSPRLGQGAVSYGYTF.

This clonotype appeared once. The V call is TRBV29-1, the J call TRBJ1-2; 9 bases map to TRBD1. Germline V gene sequence: CDR1 SQVTM, CDR2 ANQGSEA. Trimming took 7 bases from V and 3 from J; bases not matched to a gene: 6. This CDR3 comprises 13 residues. The CDR3 bases are TGCAGCGGTACGACAGGGGGGGACTATGGCTACACCTTC. It translates to CSGTTGGDYGYTF.

This clonotype occurred once. This chain connects TRBV30 to TRBJ2-1; D call uncertain. Trimming pared 5 bases from V and 9 bases from J, leaving 20 bases between. Germline-derived CDR1 and CDR2 are GTSNPN and SVGIG (reference sequence). The CDR3 runs 14 residues. The CDR3 is CAWSGGIRPIEQFF. The CDR3 region has the DNA TGTGCCTGGTCCGGCGGAATAAGGCCCATTGAGCAGTTCTTC.

This clonotype showed up just a few times. CDR3 region: CASQGGRTEAFF. The CDR3 DNA sequence: TGTGCCAGTCAGGGGGGACGAACTGAAGCTTTCTTT. This chain links TRBV10-3 with TRBJ1-1; 7 bases align to TRBD1. The CDR3 has 12 residues. Losses at the gene ends were 10 bases for V and 5 bases for J; bases not matched to a gene: 7. The germline V gene encodes CDR1 ENHRY and CDR2 SYGVKD.

Regarding this clonotype: The conserved phenylalanine or tryptophan normally closing the CDR3 is absent here, so this likely arose from a read error. The chain employs TRBV19 and TRBJ2-7; 9 bases are a match to TRBD1. J lost 5 bases, V lost 7 bases, and 6 bases had no gene match. Germline lookup yields CDR1 LNHDA and CDR2 SQIVND (reference sequence). This CDR3 contains 13 residues. This chain's CDR3 is CASTDRGSNEQYL. The CDR3 nucleotides read TGTGCCAGTACCGACAGGGGGTCCAACGAGCAGTACCTC.

The chain joins TRBV24-1 to TRBJ2-7; possibly TRBD2 for D (6 bases). Trimming removed 3 bases from V and 6 bases from J, with 14 bases in between. The CDR3 has 14 amino acids. The germline gives CDR1 KGHDR, CDR2 SFDVKD. CDR3 bases: TGTGCCACCAGTGATGGTTATCCCGGGGGCGAGCAGTACTTC. Translated, it gives CATSDGYPGGEQYF.

This chain connects TRBV20-1 to TRBJ2-1, with a tentative D call TRBD2 (6 bases). Between the trimmed V and J ends, which lost 5 bases and 6 bases, there was a span of 20 bases. Per germline, CDR1 DFQATT and CDR2 SNEGSKA (reference sequence). The CDR3 totals 15 residues. CDR3 residues: CSAPTGLASGNEQFF. CDR3 sequence (DNA): TGCAGTGCTCCAACTGGGCTAGCGTCTGGCAATGAGCAGTTCTTC.

This clonotype was seen only once. The V and J genes are TRBV20-1 and TRBJ2-1, with D perhaps matching TRBD2 (6 bases). From germline, CDR1 is DFQATT and CDR2 SNEGSKA (reference sequence). This CDR3 contains 15 residues. Trimming took off 2 bases at V and 7 bases at J, with 18 bases between the two ends. The CDR3 spells CSARTGLRGTNEQFF. CDR3 nucleotides: TGCAGTGCTAGAACGGGACTCCGCGGGACGAATGAGCAGTTCTTC.

The chain uses TRBV27 and TRBJ2-1, with 8 bases aligning to TRBD2. The trim removed 6 bases at V and 4 bases at J, leaving 8 bases unmatched. The CDR3 extends over 15 amino acids. Germline CDR1 is MNHEY and CDR2 is SMNVEV (reference sequence). The CDR3, as DNA: TGTGCCAGCAGAAGAAGTCGGGGGGGTTACAATGAGCAGTTCTTC. Its translation: CASRRSRGGYNEQFF.

This clonotype was picked up a small number of times. The rearrangement links TRBV20-1 to TRBJ2-2; tentative D call: TRBD1 (5 bases). Deletions cut 3 bases from V and 0 bases from J, with 11 bases between. The CDR3 runs 15 residues. Germline values: CDR1 DFQATT, CDR2 SNEGSKA (reference sequence). The CDR3 reads CSASRDSPNTGELFF. In DNA form, the CDR3 reads TGCAGTGCTAGCCGAGACAGCCCGAACACCGGGGAGCTGTTTTTT.

V usage is TRBV12-3 or TRBV12-4 and J usage is TRBJ1-3; tentative D call: TRBD1 (6 bases). The CDR3 is 15 amino acids. The V gene lost 6 bases and the J gene lost 0 bases, with 12 bases spanning the gap. DNA of the CDR3: TGTGCCAGCAGACGTTGGACAGACTCTGGAAACACCATATATTTT. Translating gives CASRRWTDSGNTIYF.

This chain links TRBV20-1 with TRBJ1-5; TRBD1 matches 7 bases. The germline V gene has CDR1 DFQATT and CDR2 SNEGSKA (reference sequence). Trimming removed 5 bases from V and 0 bases from J; junction bases left unmatched: 7. The CDR3 contains 15 residues. The CDR3 protein is CSAPGTDYSNQPQHF. DNA of the CDR3: TGCAGTGCTCCCGGGACAGATTATAGCAATCAGCCCCAGCATTTT.

The chain combines TRBV2 with TRBJ1-4, with D possibly being TRBD1 (5 bases). Germline values: CDR1 SNHLY, CDR2 FYNNEI. CDR3 length equals 13 residues. Between the trimmed V and J ends, which lost 8 bases and 8 bases, there was a span of 15 bases. CDR3 DNA: TGTGCCAGCTCACTCAGGGATGGGGAAAAACTGTTTTTT. Protein: CASSLRDGEKLFF.

This chain joins TRBV20-1 and TRBJ2-3, with D perhaps being TRBD1 or TRBD2 (6 bases each). There are 16 residues in the CDR3. Germline loops: CDR1 DFQATT, CDR2 SNEGSKA (reference sequence). Trimming took off 1 base at V and 0 bases at J, with 14 bases between the two ends. This CDR3 is CSARGGAAFSTDTQYF. CDR3 nucleotide sequence: TGCAGTGCTAGAGGGGGGGCGGCTTTTAGCACAGATACGCAGTATTTT.

This clonotype was seen only a few times. The V and J genes are TRBV6-1 and TRBJ1-2, with D possibly being TRBD1 (6 bases). V lost 7 bases and J 0 bases, leaving 15 bases between the germline ends. Germline loops: CDR1 MNHNS, CDR2 SASEGT. The CDR3 is 15 residues long. CDR3 in amino acids: CASTLTGGPNYGYTF. CDR3 nucleotide sequence: TGTGCCAGCACCCTCACCGGGGGCCCTAACTATGGCTACACCTTC.

The chain links TRBV19 to TRBJ1-1; perhaps TRBD1 as D (5 bases). This CDR3 comprises 16 residues. CDR1 and CDR2 (germline): LNHDA, SQIVND (reference sequence). V dropped 3 bases and J dropped 4 bases, with 18 bases sitting between them. CDR3 coding DNA: TGTGCCAGTAGTATCGTCGCAGGGACCCGGGGCACTGAAGCTTTCTTT. It translates to CASSIVAGTRGTEAFF.

This chain joins TRBV29-1 and TRBJ1-2; weak D call: TRBD1 (6 bases). CDR3 length: 11 amino acids. Germline assignment: CDR1 SQVTM and CDR2 ANQGSEA. V was clipped by 3 bases and J by 5 bases, with 7 bases between them. The DNA of the CDR3 is TGCAGCGTTGACAGGGGATATGGCTACACCTTC. This codes for CSVDRGYGYTF.

V usage is TRBV19 and J usage is TRBJ2-5, with 8 bases matching TRBD2. CDR3 length: 15 residues. V gave up 5 bases and J gave up 4 bases; unmatched junction bases: 9. Germline V gives CDR1 LNHDA, CDR2 SQIVND (reference sequence). CDR3 nucleotide sequence: TGTGCCAGTAGTTCCGGGGGGGGCTCGGGAGAGACCCAGTACTTC. Encoded protein: CASSSGGGSGETQYF.

The rearrangement links TRBV27 to TRBJ2-7, with TRBD1 identical over 7 bases. V trimming: 6 bases; J trimming: 3 bases; junction bases outside the gene matches: 11. This CDR3 comprises 15 residues. The germline V gene has CDR1 MNHEY and CDR2 SMNVEV (reference sequence). The CDR3 region has the DNA TGTGCCAGCAGCACCTACCGGGACAGACTCTACGAGCAGTACTTC. Translating it yields CASSTYRDRLYEQYF.

The chain joins TRBV2 to TRBJ2-4; D is undetermined. Germline loops: CDR1 SNHLY, CDR2 FYNNEI. CDR3 length equals 16 residues. The V end lost 10 bases, the J end lost 3 bases, and 22 bases lay between the germline ends. Written as DNA, the CDR3 is TGTGCCACCCCAATGGGGATTGGGCCTGACAAAAACATTCAGTACTTC. Amino acid sequence: CATPMGIGPDKNIQYF. The complete variable domain, with remaining parts taken from reference TRBV2 and TRBJ2-4, reads EPEVTQTPSHQVTQMGQEVILRCVPISNHLYFYWYRQILGQKVEFLVSFYNNEISEKSEIFDDQFSVERPDGSNFTLKIRSTKLEDSAMYFCATPMGIGPDKNIQYFGAGTRLSVL.

This clonotype turned up a few times. CDR3 DNA sequence: TGTGCCAGCAGTGATAGCCCCAACTATAATTCACCCCTCCACTTT. Protein product: CASSDSPNYNSPLHF. The rearrangement uses TRBV2 and TRBJ1-6, with no clear D. V lost 3 bases, J lost 3 bases, and 9 bases lay in between. The CDR3 loop spans 15 amino acids. The germline gives CDR1 SNHLY, CDR2 FYNNEI.

The J gene is TRBJ2-7, the V gene TRBV20-1; 8 nucleotides line up with TRBD1. This CDR3 comprises 13 residues. With 3 bases clipped from V and 5 bases from J, the junction kept 6 bases outside the gene matches. Germline CDR1 and CDR2: DFQATT and SNEGSKA (reference sequence). The CDR3 here is CSASVGQGHEQYF. As DNA, the CDR3 is TGCAGTGCTAGTGTTGGACAGGGCCACGAGCAGTACTTC.

This clonotype was found a few times. The rearrangement uses TRBV18 and TRBJ1-5, with 8 bases matching TRBD1. The germline V gene encodes CDR1 KGHSH and CDR2 LQKENI. This CDR3 is built from 14 residues. V shed 3 bases and J 6 bases; nucleotides not matched to a gene: 4. CDR3 sequence (DNA): TGTGCCAGCTCACCGGACAGGGAGGGTCAGCCCCAGCATTTT. Translated: CASSPDREGQPQHF.

The CDR3 region has the DNA TGTGCCACCAGCCGGACAGGCTATAATTCACCCCTCCACTTT. The encoded protein is CATSRTGYNSPLHF. The genes are TRBV15 and TRBJ1-6; 7 bases align to TRBD1. The CDR3 covers 14 residues. Germline trimming cut 5 bases from V and 3 bases from J; bases unmatched to any gene: 1. CDR1 is LNHNV, CDR2 YYDKDF, per germline (reference sequence). Full variable domain (missing parts from reference TRBV15 and TRBJ1-6): DAMVIQNPRYQVTQFGKPVTLSCSQTLNHNVMYWYQQKSSQAPKLLFHYYDKDFNNEADTPDNFQSRRPNTSFCFLDIRSPGLGDTAMYLCATSRTGYNSPLHFGNGTRLTVT.

This clonotype was observed once. The chain couples TRBV3-1 to TRBJ1-6, with D unresolved. Germline V CDR1 and CDR2: LGHDT, YNNKEL (reference sequence). Trimming left V 2 bases short and J 0 bases short, with 8 bases between. CDR3 length equals 16 residues. CDR3 DNA sequence: TGTGCCAGCAGCCAAAGAGGGAGCTCCTATAATTCACCCCTCCACTTT. It translates to CASSQRGSSYNSPLHF.

This chain links TRBV11-2 with TRBJ1-2, with unresolved D. The CDR3 length is 15 residues. V was trimmed by 0 bases and J by 1 base, leaving 9 bases between them. Per germline, CDR1 SGHAT and CDR2 FQNNGV. The CDR3 loop is CASSLDPRYNYGYTF. CDR3 DNA: TGTGCCAGCAGCTTAGACCCCAGATATAACTATGGCTACACCTTC.

This clonotype is medium-sized. The genes are TRBV20-1 and TRBJ1-1; no firm D call. This CDR3 is built from 15 residues. Germline V gives CDR1 DFQATT, CDR2 SNEGSKA (reference sequence). Trimming removed 1 base at V and 4 bases at J, with 16 bases between. The CDR3 region is CSARVASGPRTEAFF. The DNA of the CDR3 is TGCAGTGCTAGAGTCGCGTCGGGCCCGCGCACTGAAGCTTTCTTT.

This chain links TRBV19 with TRBJ2-1, with D perhaps matching TRBD2 (6 bases). Trimming left V 5 bases short and J 7 bases short, with 21 bases between. This CDR3 is 16 amino acids long. The V gene's germline CDR1 is LNHDA and CDR2 SQIVND (reference sequence). In nucleotides, the CDR3 is TGTGCCAGTAGTGTATCCCTTGGCGGGGTTAGGAATGAGCAGTTCTTC. Translation: CASSVSLGGVRNEQFF. The full variable domain, in which reference TRBV19 and TRBJ2-1 provide the parts outside the CDR3, is DGGITQSPKYLFRKEGQNVTLSCEQNLNHDAMYWYRQDPGQGLRLIYYSQIVNDFQKGDIAEGYSVSREKKESFPLTVTSAQKNPTAFYLCASSVSLGGVRNEQFFGPGTRLTVL.